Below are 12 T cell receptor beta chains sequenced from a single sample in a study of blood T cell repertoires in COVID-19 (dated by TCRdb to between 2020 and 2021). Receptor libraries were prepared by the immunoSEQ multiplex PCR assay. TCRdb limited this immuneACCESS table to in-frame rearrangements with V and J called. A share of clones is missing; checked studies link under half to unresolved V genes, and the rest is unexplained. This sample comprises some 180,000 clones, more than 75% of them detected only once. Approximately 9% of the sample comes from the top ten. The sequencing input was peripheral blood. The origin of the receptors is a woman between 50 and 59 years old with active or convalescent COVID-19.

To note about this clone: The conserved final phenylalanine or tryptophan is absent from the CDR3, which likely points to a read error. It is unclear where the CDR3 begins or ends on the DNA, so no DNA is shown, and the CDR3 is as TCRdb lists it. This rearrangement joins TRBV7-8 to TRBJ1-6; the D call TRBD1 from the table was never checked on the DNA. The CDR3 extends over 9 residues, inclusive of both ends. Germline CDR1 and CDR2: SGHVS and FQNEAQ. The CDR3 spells CASSLARLT.

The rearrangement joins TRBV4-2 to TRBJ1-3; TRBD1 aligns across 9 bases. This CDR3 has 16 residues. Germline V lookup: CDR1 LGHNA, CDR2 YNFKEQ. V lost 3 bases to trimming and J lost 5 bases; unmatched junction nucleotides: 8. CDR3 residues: CASSQELQGARNTIYF. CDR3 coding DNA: TGTGCCAGCAGCCAGGAATTACAGGGGGCGAGAAACACCATATATTTT.

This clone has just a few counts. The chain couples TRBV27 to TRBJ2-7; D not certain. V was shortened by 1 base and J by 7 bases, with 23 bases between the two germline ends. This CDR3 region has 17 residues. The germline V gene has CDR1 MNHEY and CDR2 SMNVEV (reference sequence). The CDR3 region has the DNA TGTGCCAGCAGTTTATTCGCTACCCCCCCCGCCCACTCGGAGCAGTACTTC. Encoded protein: CASSLFATPPAHSEQYF.

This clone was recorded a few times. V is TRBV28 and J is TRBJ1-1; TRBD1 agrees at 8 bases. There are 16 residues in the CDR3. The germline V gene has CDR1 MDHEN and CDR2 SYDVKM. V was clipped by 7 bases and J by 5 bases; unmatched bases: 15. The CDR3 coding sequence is TGTGCCAGCAACCTTCGGGGGACAGGCGAAGGAACTGAAGCTTTCTTT. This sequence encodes CASNLRGTGEGTEAFF. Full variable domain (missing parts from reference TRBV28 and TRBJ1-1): DVKVTQSSRYLVKRTGEKVFLECVQDMDHENMFWYRQDPGLGLRLIYFSYDVKMKEKGDIPEGYSVSREKKERFSLILESASTNQTSMYLCASNLRGTGEGTEAFFGQGTRLTVV.

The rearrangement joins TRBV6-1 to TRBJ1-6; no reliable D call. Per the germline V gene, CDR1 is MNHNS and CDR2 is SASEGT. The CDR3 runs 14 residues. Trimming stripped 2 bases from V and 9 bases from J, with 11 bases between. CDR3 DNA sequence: TGTGCCAGCAGTGAACACGGGGTGGGTTCACCCCTCCACTTT. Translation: CASSEHGVGSPLHF.

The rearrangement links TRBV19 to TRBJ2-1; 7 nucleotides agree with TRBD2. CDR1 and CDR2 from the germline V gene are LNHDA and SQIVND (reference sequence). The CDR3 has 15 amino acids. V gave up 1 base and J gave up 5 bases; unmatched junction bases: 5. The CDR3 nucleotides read TGTGCCAGTAGTATAGCGGGGGGAGCCCACAATGAGCAGTTCTTC. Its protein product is CASSIAGGAHNEQFF.

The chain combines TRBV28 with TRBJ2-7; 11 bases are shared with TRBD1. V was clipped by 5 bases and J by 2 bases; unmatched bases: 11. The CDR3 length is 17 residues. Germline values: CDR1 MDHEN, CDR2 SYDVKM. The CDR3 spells CASSTSWTGGAPYEQYF. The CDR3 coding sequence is TGTGCCAGCAGTACAAGCTGGACAGGGGGCGCCCCCTACGAGCAGTACTTC.

The CDR3 sequence is CASSFGGDQPQHF. CDR3 DNA sequence: TGTGCCAGCAGCTTCGGGGGAGATCAGCCCCAGCATTTT. The chain couples TRBV11-2 to TRBJ1-5, with D perhaps matching TRBD1 (5 bases). The CDR3 covers 13 residues. Trimming left V 3 bases short and J 5 bases short, with 8 bases between. CDR1 SGHAT and CDR2 FQNNGV come from the germline V gene.

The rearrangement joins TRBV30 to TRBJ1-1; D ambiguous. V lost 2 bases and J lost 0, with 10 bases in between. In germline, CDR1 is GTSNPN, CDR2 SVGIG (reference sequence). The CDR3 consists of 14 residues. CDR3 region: CAWSIFNLNTEAFF. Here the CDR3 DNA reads TGTGCCTGGAGTATTTTTAATTTGAACACTGAAGCTTTCTTT.

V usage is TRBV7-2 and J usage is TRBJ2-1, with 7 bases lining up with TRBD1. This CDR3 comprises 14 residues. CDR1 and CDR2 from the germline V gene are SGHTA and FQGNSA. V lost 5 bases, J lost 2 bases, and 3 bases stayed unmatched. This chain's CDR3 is CASSRDRAYNEQFF. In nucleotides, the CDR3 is TGTGCCAGCAGCCGGGACAGAGCCTACAATGAGCAGTTCTTC.

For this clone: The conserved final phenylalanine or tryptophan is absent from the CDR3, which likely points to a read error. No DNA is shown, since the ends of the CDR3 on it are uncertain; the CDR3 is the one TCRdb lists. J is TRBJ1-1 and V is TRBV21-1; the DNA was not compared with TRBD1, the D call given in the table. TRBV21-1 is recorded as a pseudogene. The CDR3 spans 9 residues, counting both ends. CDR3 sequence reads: CASSKAGPL.

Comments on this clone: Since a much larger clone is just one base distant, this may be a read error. The DNA for the CDR3 is TGTGCCAGCAGCTTCCTAGCGGGGGGCTCCACCGGGGAGCTGTTTTTT. Its translation: CASSFLAGGSTGELFF. This rearrangement joins TRBV7-3 to TRBJ2-2, with 11 positions matching TRBD2. V shed 3 bases and J 4 bases; nucleotides not matched to a gene: 4. This CDR3 region has 16 residues. Germline V gene data show CDR1 as SGHTA and CDR2 as FQGTGA.